The present T cell receptor beta chain was sequenced within a study of T cell changes during pregnancy in multiple sclerosis. V lost 4 bases, J lost 5 bases, and 6 bases stayed unmatched. Germline CDR1 reads SGHVS; CDR2 reads FQNEAQ. This CDR3 region has 15 residues. Measured with immunoSEQ multiplex PCR; TCRdb has only the in-frame clones, and not every one. The sample contains about 100,000 clones, about nine tenths of which appear only once. The sample was peripheral blood, taken after pregnancy. The receptor was isolated from a female donor with multiple sclerosis, enrolled in a pregnancy study. The chain couples TRBV7-8 to TRBJ1-5, with 9 bases identical to TRBD1. The CDR3 reads CASSSRTGVDQPQHF. Here the CDR3 DNA reads TGTGCCAGCAGCTCCCGGACAGGGGTCGATCAGCCCCAGCATTTT.